The 30 T cell receptor beta chains listed next were all sequenced from one sample in a study of blood T cells in healthy people across ages. Then a second PCR, running about 6 to 12 cycles, was carried out with a sample-barcoded 5' primer and a J-beta primer mix. Using its own MiXCR run on the 5' RACE reads, TCRdb lists one record per CDR3 protein. The data hold 1.5 million to 2 million distinct CDR3 sequences, with approximately 39% observed a single time. The sample taken for sequencing was blood. These receptors came from a human donor in good health.

The rearrangement joins TRBV6-5 to TRBJ2-7; 9 positions agree with TRBD2. Germline V gives CDR1 MNHEY, CDR2 SVGAGI. After removal of 0 bases from V and 6 bases from J, the junction contained 12 bases not matched to a gene. The CDR3 consists of 17 residues. The CDR3 DNA follows: TGTGCCAGCAGTTACTCCGTTGGGGGACTAGCAACTCGCGAGCAGTACTTC. Amino acid sequence: CASSYSVGGLATREQYF.

CDR3 coding DNA: TGCAGCGTTGGGCCCCCGACAGGGTCCAACGTCCTGACTTTC. This gives the protein CSVGPPTGSNVLTF. The genes are TRBV29-1 and TRBJ2-6, with TRBD1 matching over 7 bases. CDR1 SQVTM and CDR2 ANQGSEA come from the germline V gene. J was trimmed by 8 bases and V by 4 bases; bases with no gene match: 8. The CDR3 extends over 14 amino acids.

The CDR3 DNA follows: TGTGCCAGCACCCAGAGATCAACTAATGAAAAACTGTTTTTT. Amino acids: CASTQRSTNEKLFF. The chain is built from TRBV6-2 or TRBV6-3 and TRBJ1-4, with D unresolved. V was cut by 7 bases and J by 0 bases, with 9 bases left in between. The CDR3 runs to 14 residues. From germline, CDR1 is MNHEY and CDR2 SVGEGT.

The chain combines TRBV5-1 with TRBJ1-1, with D unresolved. This CDR3 has 13 amino acids. In germline, CDR1 is SGHRS, CDR2 YFSETQ. The V and J ends lost 4 bases and 6 bases respectively, with 13 bases between them. DNA for the CDR3: TGCGCCAGCAGCCATGAATCCGGACCTGAAGCTTTCTTT. Translating gives CASSHESGPEAFF.

DNA for the CDR3: TGTGCCAGCAGTATGACAGGGCCCTACGAGCAGTACTTC. Its translation: CASSMTGPYEQYF. This sequence joins TRBV12-3 or TRBV12-4 and TRBJ2-7; 7 bases align to TRBD1. The V gene end was trimmed by 5 bases and the J gene end by 2 bases; junction bases not matched to a gene: 3. This CDR3 comprises 13 residues.

V gene TRBV29-1 combines with J gene TRBJ2-5, with no clear D. V was trimmed by 4 bases and J by 3 bases, leaving 12 bases between them. Germline V gene sequence: CDR1 SQVTM, CDR2 ANQGSEA. This CDR3 is 13 amino acids long. The CDR3, as DNA: TGCAGCGTTGGGCCGCCCCTGGAAGAGACCCAGTACTTC. This codes for CSVGPPLEETQYF.

The chain carries TRBV21-1 and TRBJ1-1; TRBD1, the table's D call, was not compared with the DNA. TRBV21-1 is deemed a pseudogene. The CDR3 is 14 amino acids. CDR3 protein: CASRLLGGRVVSFF. CDR3 nucleotides: TGTGCCAGCCGACTCCTCGGTGGCAGGGTTGTTTCTTTCTTT.

This rearrangement joins TRBV2 to TRBJ1-5; no clear D. The CDR3 is 13 residues long. Trimming removed 5 bases at V and 7 bases at J, with 12 bases between. Germline lookup yields CDR1 SNHLY and CDR2 FYNNEI. DNA for the CDR3: TGTGCCAGCAGTACCAATGGCCCGCAGCCCCAGCATTTT. This gives the protein CASSTNGPQPQHF.

V usage is TRBV14 and J usage is TRBJ2-7; TRBD1 matches at 12 bases. Germline V gives CDR1 SGHDN, CDR2 FVKESK. V dropped 4 bases and J dropped 3; count of bases not matched to a gene: 4. The CDR3 is 15 residues long. The CDR3 DNA sequence: TGTGCCAGCAGCCGGGGGACAGGGGGCGTCTACGAGCAGTACTTC. It specifies CASSRGTGGVYEQYF.

On this clonotype: Its ends do not fully match the called genes, so a read error is possible. This sequence joins TRBV7-7 and TRBJ2-7; 8 bases are shared with TRBD2. The DNA end lines up better with TRBJ2-5; the J call may be wrong. Germline-derived CDR1 and CDR2 are SSHAT and FNYEAQ (reference sequence). The CDR3 is 14 amino acids. The CDR3 protein is CASSQDSGVGTQYF. The CDR3 region has the DNA TGTGCTAGCAGCCAAGATAGCGGGGTGGGGACCCAGTACTTC.

The table lists this clonotype with a few counts. In DNA form, the CDR3 reads TGTGCCAGCAGTTACTCGACTCTAGCTAGCACAGATACGCAGTATTTT. It yields the protein CASSYSTLASTDTQYF. The rearrangement links TRBV6-6 to TRBJ2-3; D may be TRBD2 (5 bases). The V end lost 0 bases, the J end lost 0 bases, and 10 bases lay between the germline ends. The CDR3 length is 16 residues. The germline V gene has CDR1 MNHNY and CDR2 SVGAGI (reference sequence).

This clonotype appeared a few times. The rearrangement links TRBV27 to TRBJ1-1, with D uncertain. CDR1 and CDR2 from the germline V gene are MNHEY and SMNVEV (reference sequence). The CDR3 consists of 13 residues. Trimming pared 4 bases from V and 2 bases from J, leaving 8 bases between. The CDR3 here is CASSWADNTEAFF. Here the CDR3 DNA reads TGTGCCAGCAGTTGGGCAGACAACACTGAAGCTTTCTTT.

This clonotype came up once. The chain couples TRBV9 to TRBJ1-1, with D unclear. Germline-derived CDR1 and CDR2 are SGDLS and YYNGEE. Trimming shortened V by 3 bases and J by 5 bases, and 11 bases separated the two germline ends. CDR3 length equals 13 residues. The CDR3 nucleotides read TGTGCCAGCAGCGACGGGATCGGGACTGAAGCTTTCTTT. This encodes CASSDGIGTEAFF.

This chain links TRBV7-8 with TRBJ2-7, with unresolved D. The germline gives CDR1 SGHVS, CDR2 FQNEAQ. V lost 1 base and J 2 bases, leaving 12 bases between the germline ends. The CDR3 spans 15 residues. The CDR3 is CASSLGSYSTYEQYF. For the CDR3, the DNA is TGTGCCAGCAGCTTAGGGAGTTACAGCACCTACGAGCAGTACTTC. The whole variable domain, filled in from reference TRBV7-8 and TRBJ2-7, reads GAGVSQSPRYKVAKRGQDVALRCDPISGHVSLFWYQQALGQGPEFLTYFQNEAQLDKSGLPSDRFFAERPEGSVSTLKIQRTQQEDSAVYLCASSLGSYSTYEQYFGPGTRLTVT.

This chain uses TRBV2 with TRBJ2-6, with D tentatively TRBD1 (6 bases). CDR1 is SNHLY, CDR2 FYNNEI, per germline. Between the trimmed V and J ends, which lost 3 bases and 0 bases, there was a span of 27 bases. This CDR3 has 22 residues. The CDR3 loop reads CASSDDRLGFIYTSSGANVLTF. CDR3 coding DNA: TGTGCCAGCAGTGATGACAGGCTAGGATTCATATATACTTCCTCTGGGGCCAACGTCCTGACTTTC.

Regarding this clonotype: The junction departs from the called germline gene at one end, perhaps through a read error. The V gene is TRBV3-1, the J gene TRBJ1-2; D is unresolved. This CDR3 region has 13 residues. CDR1 is LGHDT and CDR2 is YNNKEL in the germline V gene (reference sequence). For the CDR3, the DNA is TGTGCCAGCAGCCATCTCCATATGGATGGCAACACCTTC. This codes for CASSHLHMDGNTF.

The rearrangement uses TRBV4-2 and TRBJ1-2, with D maybe TRBD1 (5 bases). V was pared by 0 bases and J by 4 bases, with 15 bases between. Per the germline V gene, CDR1 is LGHNA and CDR2 is YNFKEQ. This CDR3 has 16 amino acids. CDR3 sequence: CASSQDLAQQGYGYTF. CDR3 coding DNA: TGTGCCAGCAGCCAAGATTTGGCCCAGCAGGGCTATGGCTACACCTTC.

This clonotype was seen a few times. The V call is TRBV29-1, the J call TRBJ2-3; no clear D gene. Germline assignment: CDR1 SQVTM and CDR2 ANQGSEA. Trimming left V 4 bases short and J 1 base short, with 12 bases between. The CDR3 covers 14 residues. CDR3 in DNA: TGCAGCGTTGTATCAAGGGTTCGCACAGATACGCAGTATTTT. Encoded protein: CSVVSRVRTDTQYF.

This rearrangement joins TRBV29-1 to TRBJ1-1; tentative D call: TRBD1 (5 bases). The CDR3 spans 13 residues. CDR1 and CDR2 (germline): SQVTM, ANQGSEA. V lost 2 bases and J lost 10, with 17 bases in between. Written as DNA, the CDR3 is TGCAGCGTTGAACCCAGGGTTACCCCTGGAGCTTTCTTT. Its translation: CSVEPRVTPGAFF.

This clonotype came up a few times. The gene calls are TRBV5-6 and TRBJ1-2; the D gene is possibly TRBD1 (5 bases). V was clipped by 4 bases and J by 7 bases, with 17 bases between them. Per germline, CDR1 SGHDT and CDR2 YYEEEE. The CDR3 covers 14 residues. The DNA for the CDR3 is TGTGCCAGCAGCCAAGATCCAGGGAGCAGTGGCTACACCTTC. Its protein product is CASSQDPGSSGYTF. Looking up the rest from reference TRBV5-6 and TRBJ1-2 gives the full variable domain: DAGVTQSPTHLIKTRGQQVTLRCSPKSGHDTVSWYQQALGQGPQFIFQYYEEEERQRGNFPDRFSGHQFPNYSSELNVNALLLGDSALYLCASSQDPGSSGYTFGSGTRLTVV.

This clonotype has just a few counts. The gene calls are TRBV5-1 and TRBJ2-3; 8 bases line up with TRBD2. J lost 3 bases, V lost 5 bases, and 8 bases had no gene match. The CDR3 consists of 15 residues. Germline CDR1 SGHRS, CDR2 YFSETQ. The CDR3 DNA is TGCGCCAGCAGAAGCGGGGGCGTGAGGACAGATACGCAGTATTTT. Translating gives CASRSGGVRTDTQYF.

There are a few counts of this clonotype. The rearrangement uses TRBV5-1 and TRBJ2-7, with 7 bases lining up with TRBD1. Looked up from germline, CDR1 is SGHRS and CDR2 is YFSETQ. The CDR3 has 15 residues. The V segment lost 4 bases and the J segment 0 bases; nucleotides outside the gene matches: 7. CDR3 protein: CASSPARGNSYEQYF. The CDR3 bases are TGCGCCAGCAGCCCCGCCAGGGGGAACTCCTACGAGCAGTACTTC.

Worth noting for this clonotype: Compared with germline, one end of the junction differs, possibly owing to a read error. This sequence joins TRBV20-1 and TRBJ2-5; D not certain. This CDR3 comprises 14 residues. The germline gives CDR1 DFQATT, CDR2 SNEGSKA (reference sequence). The CDR3: CSASFEGYQETPYF. As DNA, the CDR3 is TGCAGTGCTAGTTTCGAAGGGTACCAAGAGACCCCGTACTTC.

Concerning this clonotype: Mismatch with germline at one junction end may stem from a read error. The DNA for the CDR3 is TGCGCCGGCAGCCCGGGGACTAGCGGGGGAGATACGCAGTATTTT. It specifies CAGSPGTSGGDTQYF. The chain recombines TRBV5-1 with TRBJ2-3; TRBD2 matches at 14 bases. The CDR3 spans 15 residues. Per germline, CDR1 SGHRS and CDR2 YFSETQ.

This chain links TRBV7-8 with TRBJ1-1, with 10 bases lining up with TRBD1. V shed 5 bases, J shed 10 bases, and the junction held 13 bases outside the gene matches. CDR1 is SGHVS and CDR2 is FQNEAQ in the germline V gene. CDR3 length equals 15 residues. CDR3 DNA: TGTGCCAGCAGCCCGTCCGGGACAGGGGCAAGAACAGCTTTCTTT. This gives the protein CASSPSGTGARTAFF.

This chain links TRBV13 with TRBJ2-7; TRBD1 matches 7 bases. With 5 bases clipped from V and 0 bases from J, the junction kept 13 bases outside the gene matches. CDR1 PRHDT and CDR2 FYEKMQ come from the germline V gene (reference sequence). This CDR3 region has 17 residues. The CDR3, as DNA: TGTGCCAGCAGCGTGGGACAGCCTCTACAGAGCTCCTACGAGCAGTACTTC. Its translation is CASSVGQPLQSSYEQYF.

A few counts support this clonotype. This chain connects TRBV5-1 to TRBJ2-5; D unresolved. V was cut by 0 bases and J by 5 bases, with 5 bases left in between. Germline CDR1 is SGHRS and CDR2 is YFSETQ. The CDR3 runs to 12 residues. The DNA of the CDR3 is TGCGCCAGCAGCTTGGACTACGAGACCCAGTACTTC. Protein product: CASSLDYETQYF.

The chain links TRBV27 to TRBJ1-6, with D hard to call. Trimming stripped 3 bases from V and 8 bases from J, with 8 bases between. Germline V gene sequence: CDR1 MNHEY, CDR2 SMNVEV (reference sequence). The CDR3 runs 13 residues. CDR3 bases: TGTGCCAGCAGTTTGTTGACGGATTCACCCCTCCACTTT. Encoded protein: CASSLLTDSPLHF.

Remarks on this clonotype: An end of the junction differs from the germline gene, which may be a read error. The chain is built from TRBV28 and TRBJ2-4; the D is unclear. The J call may be mistaken, given a closer DNA end match to TRBJ2-7. Germline V CDR1 and CDR2: MDHEN, SYDVKM. The CDR3 runs to 12 residues. This CDR3 reads CASGLWVHEQYF. CDR3 DNA: TGTGCCAGCGGTTTATGGGTCCACGAGCAGTACTTC.

The chain joins TRBV6-5 to TRBJ1-6, with TRBD1 as a possible D gene (6 bases). Trimming cost V 7 bases and J 10 bases, with 14 bases left between them. Germline V gene lookup returns CDR1 MNHEY and CDR2 SVGAGI. The CDR3 contains 13 residues. The CDR3 loop is CASTRGRGSPLHF. The CDR3 DNA sequence: TGTGCCAGCACACGGGGGCGGGGATCACCCCTCCACTTT.